This section outlines one T cell receptor beta chain sequence together with its context. Its antigen is unidentified. The data were produced by immunoSEQ multiplex PCR, yet TCRdb's version contains in-frame clones alone and is incomplete. The sample holds about 160,000 clones, 86% seen once. CDR1 is KGHSH, CDR2 LQKENI, per germline. Trimming took 4 bases from V and 6 from J; bases not matched to a gene: 15. There are 19 residues in the CDR3. The entry originates in a study of cytomegalovirus exposure and HLA in healthy donors. Study-level findings and limits: There were a few CMV-associated chains whose specificity for CMV antigens was confirmed in vitro.

This sequence originates from a woman in her thirties in good health and CMV-seronegative. The chain has TRBV18 and TRBJ2-6; TRBD1 aligns across 10 bases. The sequenced sample was PBMCs. This CDR3 reads CASSQLRDRGALTANVLTF. CDR3 nucleotides: TGTGCCAGCTCACAGCTCCGGGACAGGGGTGCTCTGACGGCCAACGTCCTGACTTTC.